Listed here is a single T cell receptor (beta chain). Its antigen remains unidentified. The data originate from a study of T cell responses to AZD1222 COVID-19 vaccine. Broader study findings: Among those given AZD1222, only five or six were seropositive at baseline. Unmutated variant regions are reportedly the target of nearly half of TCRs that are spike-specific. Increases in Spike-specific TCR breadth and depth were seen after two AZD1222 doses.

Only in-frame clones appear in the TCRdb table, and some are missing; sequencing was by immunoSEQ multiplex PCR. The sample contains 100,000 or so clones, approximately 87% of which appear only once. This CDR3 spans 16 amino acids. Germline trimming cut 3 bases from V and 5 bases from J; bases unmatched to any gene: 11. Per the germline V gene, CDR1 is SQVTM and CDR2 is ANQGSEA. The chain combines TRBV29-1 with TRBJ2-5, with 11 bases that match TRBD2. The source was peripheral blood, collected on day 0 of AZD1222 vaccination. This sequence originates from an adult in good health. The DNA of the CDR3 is TGCAGCGTTGATCCGGGACTAGCGGTACCCTCCGAGACCCAGTACTTC. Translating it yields CSVDPGLAVPSETQYF.